The entry below describes one TCR beta chain. No antigen is known for it. This specimen belongs to a study of response to subunit inactivated influenza vaccine. Each CDR3 protein is one row after TCRdb ran MiXCR on the RT-PCR reads. The sample lists hundreds of thousands of distinct CDR3 sequences, around a fifth occurring once. Findings and caveats of the study: Seasonal influenza vaccination, on each occasion, was suggested by the authors to recruit few new T cells.

The TCR originated in a man in his fifties or sixties who received an inactivated influenza vaccine. Specimen: PBMCs from blood, collected about 20 months after vaccination.

CDR3 nucleotide sequence: TGTGCCACCCGGGACAGAAATTTTAATGAAAAACTGTTTTTT. This encodes CATRDRNFNEKLFF. The V and J genes are TRBV19 and TRBJ1-4; TRBD1 matches at 7 bases. J gave up 4 bases and V 10 bases, and 9 bases lay outside the gene matches. Germline V gives CDR1 LNHDA, CDR2 SQIVND (reference sequence). The CDR3 is 14 amino acids.